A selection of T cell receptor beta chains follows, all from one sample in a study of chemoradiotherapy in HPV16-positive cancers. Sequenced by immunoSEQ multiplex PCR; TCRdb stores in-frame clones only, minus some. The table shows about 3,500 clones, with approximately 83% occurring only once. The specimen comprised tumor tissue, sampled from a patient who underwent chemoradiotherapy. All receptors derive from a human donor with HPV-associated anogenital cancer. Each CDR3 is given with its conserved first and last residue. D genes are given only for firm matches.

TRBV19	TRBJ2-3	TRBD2	TGTGCCAGTAACCCAGGGGCTAGCGGGGCTATAAGGACAGATACGCAGTATTTT	CASNPGASGAIRTDTQYF
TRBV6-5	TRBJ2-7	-	TGTGCCAGCAGCGGAGATAGCGGACCTTCGGCCGAGCAGTACTTC	CASSGDSGPSAEQYF
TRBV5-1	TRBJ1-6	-	TGCGCCAGCAGCCCGACGCTTAATAATTCACCCCTCCACTTT	CASSPTLNNSPLHF
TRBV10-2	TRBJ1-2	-	TGCGCCAGCAGTGTCCTCAAGCAGGCTAACTATGGCTACACCTTC	CASSVLKQANYGYTF
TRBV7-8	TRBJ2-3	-	TGTGCCAGCAGCTACCGTACGGTCAAAGATACGCAGTATTTT	CASSYRTVKDTQYF
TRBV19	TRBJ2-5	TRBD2	TGTGCCAGTAGCCTAGCGGGGGGGCCGCGGGAGACCCAGTACTTC	CASSLAGGPRETQYF
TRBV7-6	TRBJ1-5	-	TGTGCCAGCAGCCTACAGGATCAGCCCCAGCATTTT	CASSLQDQPQHF
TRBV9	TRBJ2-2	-	TGTGCCAGCAGCGTAGGGGGGTCGAACACCGGGGAGCTGTTTTTT	CASSVGGSNTGELFF
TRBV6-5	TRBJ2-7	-	TGTGCCAGCAGTTACTGGGACACTACCTACGAGCAGTACTTC	CASSYWDTTYEQYF
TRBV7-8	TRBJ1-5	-	TGTGCCAGCAGCACTGCCGGGACAAGATATAGCAATCAGCCCCAGCATTTT	CASSTAGTRYSNQPQHF
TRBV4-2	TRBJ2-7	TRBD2	TGTGCCAGCAGCCATAGCGGGGCCAGCTCCTACGAGCAGTACTTC	CASSHSGASSYEQYF
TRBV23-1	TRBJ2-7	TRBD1	TGCGCCAGCAGTCAAAGTTTAGGGGGCCTCGAGCAGTACTTC	CASSQSLGGLEQYF
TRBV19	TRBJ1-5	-	TGTGCCAGTATCAGCAGGGGAGATCAGCCCCAGCATTTT	CASISRGDQPQHF
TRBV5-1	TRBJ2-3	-	TGCGCCAGCAGCTTGATCGCGTTCACAGATACGCAGTATTTT	CASSLIAFTDTQYF
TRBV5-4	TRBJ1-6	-	TGTGCCAGCAGCTCCAACAGGGCAAATTCACCCCTCCACTTT	CASSSNRANSPLHF
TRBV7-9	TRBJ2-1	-	TGTGCCAGCAGCTTAGGGAGCTTGAGTAATGAGCAGTTCTTC	CASSLGSLSNEQFF
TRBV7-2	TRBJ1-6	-	TGTGCCAGCAGCTTAAGCTCCTATAATTCACCCCTCCACTTT	CASSLSSYNSPLHF
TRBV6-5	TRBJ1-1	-	TGTGCCAGCATTTTACCAGGGGTTACTGAAGCTTTCTTT	CASILPGVTEAFF
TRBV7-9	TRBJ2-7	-	TGTGCCAGCAGCTTGACACTAACAGCCTACGAGCAGTACTTC	CASSLTLTAYEQYF
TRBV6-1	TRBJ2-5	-	TGTGCCAGCAGTAGAACAGGTTTAGAGACCCAGTACTTC	CASSRTGLETQYF
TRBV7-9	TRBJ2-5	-	TGTGCCAGCAGCTCAATGGGGGGGCTTCAAGAGACCCAGTACTTC	CASSSMGGLQETQYF
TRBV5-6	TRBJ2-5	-	TGTGCCAGCAGCTTGGGCAGGGCAGAGACCCAGTACTTC	CASSLGRAETQYF
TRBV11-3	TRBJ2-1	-	TGTGCCAGCACCTCAAGGGGGACATCCAATGAGCAGTTCTTC	CASTSRGTSNEQFF
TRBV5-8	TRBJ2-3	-	TGTGCCAGCAGCTTGACGGGCGCGGCGGATACGCAGTATTTT	CASSLTGAADTQYF
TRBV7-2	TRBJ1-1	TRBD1	TGTGCCAGCAGCTTAGAACAGGGGTACACTGAAGCTTTCTTT	CASSLEQGYTEAFF
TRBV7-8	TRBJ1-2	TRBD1	TGTGCCAGCAGCTTACAGGACAGGGGTCGGAGCTACACCTTC	CASSLQDRGRSYTF
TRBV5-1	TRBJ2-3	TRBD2	TGCGCCAGCCGCAGGCAGGGAGGGCCAGATACGCAGTATTTT	CASRRQGGPDTQYF
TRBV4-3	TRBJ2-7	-	TGCGCCAGCAGCCAAGATAACGTCCGGGACACCTCCTACGAGCAGTACTTC	CASSQDNVRDTSYEQYF
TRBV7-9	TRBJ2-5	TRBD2	TGTGCCAGCAGCCCCCGGACTAGCGGATGGGGGACCCAGTACTTC	CASSPRTSGWGTQYF